This T cell receptor beta chain was sequenced for a study of blood T cell repertoires in COVID-19. Study in general: Acute and convalescent COVID-19 specimens originated in the United States, Italy and Spain.

Ages ranged from about 18 to 89 years, with residence in 24 US areas. Participants' reported clinical history set cohort assignment. V lost 6 bases, J lost 7 bases, and 9 bases stayed unmatched. Germline assignment: CDR1 MNHEY and CDR2 SMNVEV (reference sequence). The CDR3 totals 14 residues. Data came from immunoSEQ multiplex PCR; TCRdb stores just in-frame clones and leaves some out. The data hold 110,000 to 150,000 clones, with approximately 84% observed a single time. The sequenced sample was PBMCs or T cells enriched from blood (not recorded which). The V call is TRBV27, the J call TRBJ1-5; TRBD1 aligns across 7 bases. The sequence came from a woman aged 18-29 years who had been exposed to COVID-19. The CDR3 loop is CASRMLQGGQPQHF. The CDR3 bases are TGTGCCAGCAGGATGCTTCAGGGGGGCCAGCCCCAGCATTTT.